This passage covers 17 T cell receptor beta chains from one sample sequenced in a study of a mutant IDH1 vaccine in newly diagnosed glioma. The data were produced by immunoSEQ multiplex PCR, yet TCRdb's version contains in-frame clones alone and is incomplete. The table includes over 55,000 clones, 65% to 85% detected once. Time point: baseline, week 1 (first vaccination visit). Sample treatment: pre-vaccination baseline after standard-of-care therapy. Sample: peripheral blood mononuclear cells (PBMCs), taken from a glioma patient treated with radiotherapy, temozolomide or both. These receptors were collected from a woman aged 18-29 years with glioma. Some clones in this sample may be carry-over from other donors' samples.

The genes are TRBV19 and TRBJ1-1; D is perhaps TRBD1 (5 bases). V was cut by 4 bases and J by 5 bases, with 14 bases left in between. Germline V gene lookup returns CDR1 LNHDA and CDR2 SQIVND (reference sequence). This CDR3 region has 14 residues. The DNA of the CDR3 is TGTGCCAGTAGTAAGACAGACCGGGGGACTGAAGCTTTCTTT. This encodes CASSKTDRGTEAFF.

The chain combines TRBV27 with TRBJ1-6, with D unclear. The CDR3 extends over 16 amino acids. Germline CDR1 is MNHEY and CDR2 is SMNVEV (reference sequence). V was cut by 5 bases and J by 2 bases, with 13 bases left in between. As DNA, the CDR3 is TGTGCCAGCAGTACCCGGAGAAACCCCTATAATTCACCCCTCCACTTT. It specifies CASSTRRNPYNSPLHF.

This clone was recorded only once. This rearrangement joins TRBV19 to TRBJ1-1; TRBD1 matches at 8 bases. Trimming cost V 7 bases and J 2 bases; bases outside gene matches: 6. The CDR3 covers 14 residues. The germline V gene has CDR1 LNHDA and CDR2 SQIVND (reference sequence). In DNA form, the CDR3 reads TGTGCCAGTAAATTCAGGGGGCTTAACACTGAAGCTTTCTTT. Residues: CASKFRGLNTEAFF.

The V call is TRBV7-2, the J call TRBJ2-1; TRBD1 matches at 8 bases. Germline-derived CDR1 and CDR2 are SGHTA and FQGNSA. V lost 0 bases and J lost 4; bases outside the gene matches: 5. The CDR3 contains 16 residues. As DNA, the CDR3 is TGTGCCAGCAGCTTAGCGGGGACAGGAACTTACAATGAGCAGTTCTTC. Translation gives CASSLAGTGTYNEQFF.

J is TRBJ2-2 and V is TRBV5-4; D uncertain. Germline V gives CDR1 SGHNT, CDR2 YYREEE (reference sequence). V lost 1 base, J lost 4 bases, and 5 bases lay in between. The CDR3 is 13 residues long. The CDR3 DNA reads TGTGCCAGCAGCTTGACTCGCACCGGGGAGCTGTTTTTT. It translates to CASSLTRTGELFF. Supplemented by reference TRBV5-4 and TRBJ2-2, the full variable domain reads ETGVTQSPTHLIKTRGQQVTLRCSSQSGHNTVSWYQQALGQGPQFIFQYYREEENGRGNFPPRFSGLQFPNYSSELNVNALELDDSALYLCASSLTRTGELFFGEGSRLTVL.

The V and J genes are TRBV6-5 and TRBJ1-1, with a weak D call TRBD1 (5 bases). This CDR3 is 14 amino acids long. Germline CDR1 and CDR2: MNHEY and SVGAGI. V lost 7 bases to trimming and J lost 2 bases, with 14 bases between them. The CDR3 nucleotides are TGTGCCAGCACCATCGGGACTTCCAACACTGAAGCTTTCTTT. It specifies CASTIGTSNTEAFF.

The chain uses TRBV25-1 and TRBJ2-4, with D maybe TRBD1 (6 bases). This CDR3 is built from 16 residues. V gave up 2 bases and J gave up 9 bases, with 20 bases separating them. Germline lookup yields CDR1 MGHDK and CDR2 SYGVNS. The DNA of the CDR3 is TGTGCCAGCAGTGAAAATATTGAGGGGGACCGGGGCATTCAGTACTTC. Translation: CASSENIEGDRGIQYF.

This clone has just a few counts. J is TRBJ1-1 and V is TRBV29-1; D remains unclear. The germline V and J ends were trimmed by 1 base and 4 bases, with 10 bases remaining between them. In germline, CDR1 is SQVTM, CDR2 ANQGSEA. CDR3 length: 13 residues. CDR3 coding DNA: TGCAGCGTTGAAGGGTTGGTGACCACTGAAGCTTTCTTT. This sequence encodes CSVEGLVTTEAFF. Using reference TRBV29-1 and TRBJ1-1 for the parts outside the CDR3, the full variable domain is SAVISQKPSRDICQRGTSLTIQCQVDSQVTMMFWYRQQPGQSLTLIATANQGSEATYESGFVIDKFPISRPNLTFSTLTVSNMSPEDSSIYLCSVEGLVTTEAFFGQGTRLTVV.

V usage is TRBV6-6 and J usage is TRBJ1-6, with D perhaps matching TRBD1 (6 bases). Looked up from germline, CDR1 is MNHNY and CDR2 is SVGAGI (reference sequence). The CDR3 runs 15 residues. V lost 6 bases to trimming and J lost 9 bases, with 18 bases between them. The CDR3 region is CASSRSGGTGSPLHF. CDR3 in DNA: TGTGCCAGCAGCCGCTCGGGGGGCACAGGTTCACCCCTCCACTTT.

J is TRBJ2-7 and V is TRBV6-6; TRBD1 matches at 8 bases. Germline V lookup: CDR1 MNHNY, CDR2 SVGAGI (reference sequence). The CDR3 is 14 residues long. V was clipped by 6 bases and J by 3 bases; unmatched bases: 7. The CDR3 here is CASSNPDRDYEQYF. In nucleotides, the CDR3 is TGTGCCAGCAGCAACCCGGACAGGGACTACGAGCAGTACTTC.

The chain uses TRBV19 and TRBJ2-2; the D gene is possibly TRBD2 (6 bases). The CDR3 is 16 amino acids. Germline V gene data show CDR1 as LNHDA and CDR2 as SQIVND (reference sequence). V shed 5 bases and J shed 6 bases, with 19 bases lying between them. DNA of the CDR3: TGTGCCAGTAGTCATATCGGGAGCGCCGCCGCCGGGGAGCTGTTTTTT. As protein: CASSHIGSAAAGELFF.

The chain couples TRBV4-2 to TRBJ2-5; TRBD2 might be the D (5 bases). V lost 1 base, J lost 5 bases, and 17 bases lay in between. CDR1 and CDR2 from the germline V gene are LGHNA and YNFKEQ. This CDR3 spans 16 amino acids. DNA for the CDR3: TGTGCCAGCAGCCAAGGGCTGGGAGCTAGCCGGGAGACCCAGTACTTC. It codes for CASSQGLGASRETQYF.

Details on this clone: Given the absence of the conserved phenylalanine or tryptophan at the CDR3 end, a read error is likely. The DNA is left out, because the CDR3 cannot be placed on it with certainty; the CDR3 is given as TCRdb lists it. The CDR3 sequence: CASSSVGDRIGSV. This rearrangement joins TRBV5-1 to TRBJ1-4; TRBD1, the table's D call, was not compared with the DNA. The germline CDR1 and CDR2 sequences are SGHRS and YFSETQ. From its first to its last residue, the CDR3 has 13 amino acids.

The chain links TRBV19 to TRBJ1-5, with 8 nucleotides matching TRBD1. This CDR3 has 15 amino acids. V lost 5 bases, J lost 2 bases, and 5 bases stayed unmatched. The germline gives CDR1 LNHDA, CDR2 SQIVND (reference sequence). The CDR3 reads CASSVQGGGNQPQHF. CDR3 bases: TGTGCCAGTAGTGTACAGGGGGGAGGCAATCAGCCCCAGCATTTT.

V gene TRBV5-1 combines with J gene TRBJ1-1; the D gene is possibly TRBD1 (6 bases). In germline, CDR1 is SGHRS, CDR2 YFSETQ. V lost 1 base to trimming and J lost 4 bases, with 14 bases between them. The length of the CDR3 is 15 residues. CDR3 sequence (DNA): TGCGCCAGCAGCTTGTCGAACACAGGGACCACTGAAGCTTTCTTT. Encoded protein: CASSLSNTGTTEAFF.

This clone was detected a few times. The chain joins TRBV6-1 to TRBJ2-7; weak D call: TRBD2 (6 bases). This CDR3 region has 14 residues. Germline V gene sequence: CDR1 MNHNS, CDR2 SASEGT. The V and J ends lost 0 bases and 2 bases respectively, with 8 bases between them. The CDR3 protein is CASSEAGEAYEQYF. CDR3 bases: TGTGCCAGCAGTGAAGCAGGGGAGGCCTACGAGCAGTACTTC.

This clone was picked up one time. The chain is built from TRBV5-5 and TRBJ2-7, with D perhaps TRBD2 (5 bases). Trimming stripped 7 bases from V and 0 bases from J, with 11 bases between. CDR3 length: 13 amino acids. The germline CDR1 and CDR2 sequences are SGHKS and YYEKEE (reference sequence). The CDR3 DNA follows: TGTGCCAGCGGGTCCGGGATCTCCTACGAGCAGTACTTC. As protein: CASGSGISYEQYF.